This passage covers 12 T cell receptor beta chains from one sample sequenced in a study of CD8+ T cells in alopecia areata. Once RNA had been extracted, it was reverse transcribed into cDNA to act as the sequencing template. The repertoire was sequenced with immunoSEQ multiplex PCR; TCRdb's copy has only in-frame clones and lacks some. The sample shows more than 200,000 clones, roughly two thirds of them seen only once. Material: CD4+ T cells sorted from blood, obtained at week 0. The receptor source for this set is a human donor with alopecia areata.

This sequence joins TRBV30 and TRBJ1-2, with TRBD1 matching over 12 bases. Germline V gene sequence: CDR1 GTSNPN, CDR2 SVGIG (reference sequence). The CDR3 totals 15 residues. V was pared by 7 bases and J by 4 bases, with 10 bases of the junction left unmatched. The CDR3 sequence is CALGQGALSGYGYTF. In DNA form, the CDR3 reads TGTGCCTTGGGACAGGGGGCGCTTTCTGGCTATGGCTACACCTTC.

The chain uses TRBV30 and TRBJ1-6; D call uncertain. Looked up from germline, CDR1 is GTSNPN and CDR2 is SVGIG (reference sequence). The V and J ends lost 0 bases and 17 bases respectively, with 11 bases between them. The CDR3 loop spans 11 amino acids. The DNA of the CDR3 is TGTGCCTGGAGTGTAGCGCTGTCCTTCCACTTT. It is translated as CAWSVALSFHF.

The chain joins TRBV6-1 to TRBJ1-6; a possible D gene is TRBD1 (5 bases). Deletions cut 5 bases from V and 16 bases from J, with 24 bases between. The CDR3 covers 15 residues. Germline V CDR1 and CDR2: MNHNS, SASEGT. This CDR3 reads CASSKKTARDSLLHF. In DNA form, the CDR3 reads TGTGCCAGCAGTAAGAAGACAGCCCGGGATTCACTTCTCCACTTT.

The chain employs TRBV25-1 and TRBJ2-6; D not certain. The germline CDR1 and CDR2 sequences are MGHDK and SYGVNS. The CDR3 contains 15 residues. V lost 2 bases and J lost 3, with 8 bases in between. CDR3 loop: CASSEVGNGANVLTF. The CDR3 DNA reads as TGTGCCAGCAGTGAAGTGGGAAATGGGGCCAACGTCCTGACTTTC.

J is TRBJ1-6 and V is TRBV6-6; 7 bases map to TRBD1. Looked up from germline, CDR1 is MNHNY and CDR2 is SVGAGI (reference sequence). CDR3 length: 14 residues. J was trimmed by 10 bases and V by 2 bases; bases with no gene match: 5. CDR3 sequence: CASSYLQGRSPLHF. The CDR3 nucleotides read TGTGCCAGCAGTTACCTACAGGGGAGATCACCCCTCCACTTT.

Regarding this clone: The same CDR3 can be traced to other DNA sequences in this sample. The chain is built from TRBV30 and TRBJ1-2; D unclear. V lost 0 bases, J lost 4 bases, and 6 bases lay in between. In germline, CDR1 is GTSNPN, CDR2 SVGIG (reference sequence). The CDR3 length is 12 residues. In DNA, the CDR3 is TGTGCCTGGAGTGTACTCGGCTATGGCTACACCTTC. It specifies CAWSVLGYGYTF. Based on the CDR3 plus reference TRBV30 and TRBJ1-2, the full variable domain is SQTIHQWPATLVQPVGSPLSLECTVEGTSNPNLYWYRQAAGRGLQLLFYSVGIGQISSEVPQNLSASRPQDRQFILSSKKLLLSDSGFYLCAWSVLGYGYTFGSGTRLTVV.

The V gene is TRBV4-1, the J gene TRBJ1-6; 7 bases are a match to TRBD1. V was pared by 4 bases and J by 6 bases, with 0 bases of the junction left unmatched. This CDR3 contains 13 residues. CDR1 and CDR2 from the germline V gene are MGHRA and YSYEKL. The DNA of the CDR3 is TGCGCCAGCAGCCGGGACAGTAATTCACCCCTCCACTTT. Protein product: CASSRDSNSPLHF.

The chain couples TRBV2 to TRBJ2-5, with TRBD2 matching over 12 bases. Trimming at V came to 4 bases and at J to 5 bases, leaving 2 bases not matched to a gene. CDR1 is SNHLY, CDR2 FYNNEI, per germline. The CDR3 covers 14 residues. For the CDR3, the DNA is TGTGCCAGCAGTGCCGGGACTAGCGGGGAGACCCAGTACTTC. Translation gives CASSAGTSGETQYF. The whole variable domain, filled in from reference TRBV2 and TRBJ2-5, reads EPEVTQTPSHQVTQMGQEVILRCVPISNHLYFYWYRQILGQKVEFLVSFYNNEISEKSEIFDDQFSVERPDGSNFTLKIRSTKLEDSAMYFCASSAGTSGETQYFGPGTRLLVL.

This chain uses TRBV5-1 with TRBJ1-1; D gene uncertain. The V and J ends lost 1 base and 1 base respectively, with 8 bases between them. There are 14 residues in the CDR3. Germline V gives CDR1 SGHRS, CDR2 YFSETQ. CDR3 loop: CASSLTATNTEAFF. For the CDR3, the DNA is TGCGCCAGCAGCTTGACAGCAACGAACACTGAAGCTTTCTTT.

The chain is built from TRBV2 and TRBJ2-5, with D tentatively TRBD1 (5 bases). V was pared by 2 bases and J by 0 bases, with 7 bases between. CDR1 and CDR2 from the germline V gene are SNHLY and FYNNEI. CDR3 size: 14 residues. The CDR3 bases are TGTGCCAGCAGTGAACGACAGTACCAAGAGACCCAGTACTTC. Translating gives CASSERQYQETQYF.

This clone was seen once. V usage is TRBV29-1 and J usage is TRBJ2-1; either TRBD1 or TRBD2 may supply D (5 bases each). This CDR3 has 15 amino acids. Trimming pared 4 bases from V and 0 bases from J, leaving 13 bases between. Germline-derived CDR1 and CDR2 are SQVTM and ANQGSEA. CDR3 DNA sequence: TGCAGCGTTGTAGTCGCAGGGAGCTCCTACAATGAGCAGTTCTTC. Residues: CSVVVAGSSYNEQFF.

In DNA, the CDR3 is TGCGCCAGCAGCCAAGCTTCGACTAGCGGGGGTGGAGAGACCCAGTACTTC. It yields the protein CASSQASTSGGGETQYF. The rearrangement links TRBV4-3 to TRBJ2-5; 12 bases match TRBD2. The V gene's germline CDR1 is LGHNA and CDR2 YSLEER. V dropped 1 base and J dropped 4; count of bases not matched to a gene: 7. CDR3 size: 17 residues.